This TCR beta chain was observed in a study of blood T cell repertoires in COVID-19 (TCRdb year 2020). Background for the entire study: Samples covering the acute and convalescent phases of COVID-19 were provided by collaborators in the United States, Italy and Spain. The material from the prospective study consisted of cDNA or gDNA derived from T cells, B-cell-depleted T cells, or PBMCs. The dataset comprised deeply sampled blood TCRbeta repertoires from subjects exposed to, actively infected with, or recovered from COVID-19. The repertoires were released in a freely available public database meant as a resource for research on the immune response to SARS-CoV-2. Samples were obtained from the ongoing ImmuneRACE study (first 160 participants) and from some 1,300 subjects provided by 6 global collaborators. Sample metadata almost always included a de-identified subject ID, COVID-19 status, age in years and sex. Where available, HLA class I and class II types were taken from metadata supplied by the sample provider and were not determined by assay-based typing. Results and caveats for the whole study, not just this receptor: The quantity of clinical and demographic metadata differed by source and by participant and was supplied without curation.

Another Seattle source contributed samples from volunteer blood donors who had recovered from COVID-19. Collaborating institutions collected whole blood in K2EDTA tubes following their own protocols. Collaborator samples were shipped for TCRbeta analysis as frozen whole blood, isolated PBMCs, or DNA extracted from either sample type. Comments on this clone: The antigen it recognizes is unknown. Base qualities are not provided; no much larger clone lies one nucleotide away.

TCRbeta CDR3 regions were amplified from genomic DNA by means of the immunoSEQ Assay, a bias-controlled multiplex PCR. In the authors' own workflow: Within the assay, amplification of reference gene primers was used to estimate how many nucleated cells each sample contained. Sequence reads were collapsed and filtered to measure the absolute abundance of every unique TCRbeta CDR3 rearrangement. For each sample, productive Simpson clonality was calculated as the square root of Simpson's diversity index over productive rearrangements. This immuneACCESS table, as held by TCRdb, lists in-frame sequences with V and J called but not all clones. Of the missing ones, under half trace to an unresolved V gene in checked studies; the others have no known cause. That table gives V, J and clone size, and the DNA gave D and trimming. The sample records 230,000 or so clones, 70% to 85% of which are singletons. 2% to 2.5% of the sample is held by the ten biggest clonotypes.

There are 14 amino acids in the CDR3, from cysteine to phenylalanine inclusive. Only the CDR3 part of the read is kept: 42 bases, read in frame from the first base. V is pared back by 4 bases and J by 0 bases, with 9 bases lying between the germline termini. CDR1 and CDR2 were assigned from the germline V gene as ENHRY and SYGVKD. Sequencing used peripheral blood. The receptor chain draws on TRBV10-3 and TRBJ1-2; 5 matching bases give a weak D call of TRBD1. The clonotype originates from a man aged 35-49 years who had recovered from COVID-19. The CDR3 region: CAISVTGSNYGYTF. The DNA sequence reads TGTGCCATCAGTGTTACAGGATCTAACTATGGCTACACCTTC.